These T cell receptor beta chains were read from a single sample in a study of T cell repertoires in cytomegalovirus infection. TCRdb redid the calling of the reads with MiXCR, one entry per CDR3 protein. The table lists roughly 600,000 distinct CDR3 sequences, 20% to 25% of them singletons, with less than 10% in the top ten. Sequenced input: CD8+ T cells from PBMCs. These receptors originate from a human donor in good health (CMV status not recorded). Some clones in this sample may be carry-over from other donors' samples. Each CDR3 is given with its conserved first and last residue. A D gene is named only where the DNA matches it firmly. Not all rows give a size; the values are once, few, many and, for expanded clones, a class.

clone_size	v_call	d_call	j_call	cdr3_length	cdr3_aa	cdr3_nt
many	TRBV7-2	-	TRBJ1-1	14	CASSSGSGQLEAFF	TGTGCCAGCAGCTCAGGAAGCGGACAGCTTGAAGCTTTCTTT
many	TRBV28	-	TRBJ2-3	14	CASSQGGGTDTQYF	TGTGCCAGCAGTCAGGGTGGGGGCACAGATACGCAGTATTTT
many	TRBV7-9	TRBD1	TRBJ2-3	16	CASSLGTEDLTDTQYF	TGTGCCAGCAGCCTAGGGACAGAGGACCTCACAGATACGCAGTATTTT
few	TRBV29-1	-	TRBJ1-2	11	CSVDEDYGYTF	TGCAGCGTCGACGAGGACTATGGCTACACCTTC
-	TRBV10-3	-	TRBJ1-2	14	CATRTPGLLYGYTF	TGTGCCACCCGAACGCCGGGACTCCTTTATGGCTACACCTTC
many	TRBV7-6	TRBD1	TRBJ1-5	15	CASRAGTASNQPQHF	TGTGCCAGCAGAGCAGGGACAGCCAGCAATCAGCCCCAGCATTTT
few	TRBV28	-	TRBJ2-1	17	CASSPEDLRDSYNEQFF	TGTGCCAGCAGTCCAGAGGACTTAAGAGACTCCTACAATGAGCAGTTCTTC
many	TRBV28	-	TRBJ2-5	14	CASSLLGEWETQYF	TGTGCCAGCAGTTTATTAGGGGAGTGGGAGACCCAGTACTTC
few	TRBV5-6	-	TRBJ2-3	18	CASSLAAFPGLREDTQYF	TGTGCCAGCAGCTTGGCGGCTTTTCCGGGACTTCGGGAAGATACGCAGTATTTT
few	TRBV12-3/TRBV12-4	TRBD1	TRBJ2-1	16	CASSQTGTATYNEQFF	TGTGCCAGCAGTCAAACCGGGACAGCCACCTACAATGAGCAGTTCTTC
many	TRBV6-2/TRBV6-3	-	TRBJ2-1	15	CATRWAVGSYNEQFF	TGTGCCACCCGGTGGGCCGTGGGCTCCTACAATGAGCAGTTCTTC
-	TRBV4-2	-	TRBJ2-3	15	CASSQTLDYPDTQYF	TGTGCCAGCAGCCAGACCTTGGACTACCCAGATACGCAGTATTTT
many	TRBV6-2/TRBV6-3	-	TRBJ2-1	16	CASSLWLAADHNEQFF	TGTGCCAGCAGCTTATGGTTAGCGGCAGACCACAATGAGCAGTTCTTC
few	TRBV18	-	TRBJ2-3	16	CASSPTTLTSTDTQYF	TGTGCCAGCTCACCCACGACACTTACTAGCACAGATACGCAGTATTTT
few	TRBV6-2/TRBV6-3	-	TRBJ1-1	11	CASSVNAEAFF	TGTGCCAGCAGTGTGAACGCTGAAGCTTTCTTT
-	TRBV2	-	TRBJ1-1	15	CASRIAGTSNTEAFF	TGTGCCAGCAGGATTGCTGGGACATCGAACACTGAAGCTTTCTTT
few	TRBV5-6	-	TRBJ2-1	14	CASSLGGARNEQFF	TGTGCCAGCAGCTTGGGGGGCGCGAGGAATGAGCAGTTCTTC
-	TRBV19	-	TRBJ1-3	19	CASSIVGPTETLSGNTIYF	TGTGCCAGTAGTATAGTTGGGCCGACAGAGACACTCTCTGGAAACACCATATATTTT